These 17 T cell receptor beta chains were sequenced from one sample in a study of T-cell reconstitution after alpha-beta-depleted transplantation in children. Whole-study results and caveats: From newly produced T cells came most of the T-cell counts and diversity one year after transplant.

Unique molecular identifiers were incorporated during preparation of the TCRbeta library. TCRdb redid the calling of the PCR reads with MiXCR, one entry per CDR3 protein. The repertoire holds about 300,000 distinct CDR3 sequences, with 6.5% to 9% as singletons. Their cognate antigens are unknown. Source: peripheral blood, taken 360 days after TCRalphabeta/CD19-depleted stem cell transplant. These receptors were taken from a female patient aged 2-9 years who had a stem cell transplant for Fanconi anemia, so the T cells may come from the graft donor.

This clonotype was counted many times. The rearrangement uses TRBV10-3 and TRBJ2-2; D uncertain. Trimming shortened V by 0 bases and J by 2 bases, and 13 bases separated the two germline ends. From germline, CDR1 is ENHRY and CDR2 SYGVKD. This CDR3 contains 17 residues. The CDR3 DNA sequence: TGTGCCATCAGTGAGTCGACCCTAGACATAAACACCGGGGAGCTGTTTTTT. Translated, it gives CAISESTLDINTGELFF.

CDR3 nucleotides: TGTGCCAGCAGTCGAAACCCGATCGGAGGACTAGCCAAAAACATTCAGTACTTC. Its protein is CASSRNPIGGLAKNIQYF. The chain links TRBV6-1 to TRBJ2-4; TRBD2 is a possible D gene (5 bases). The CDR3 loop spans 18 amino acids. Trimming removed 5 bases at V and 0 bases at J, with 20 bases between. The germline V gene encodes CDR1 MNHNS and CDR2 SASEGT.

CDR3 in amino acids: CASSLSQGDPYGYTF. The CDR3 region has the DNA TGTGCCAGCAGTTTATCGCAGGGGGACCCCTATGGCTACACCTTC. J is TRBJ1-2 and V is TRBV12-3 or TRBV12-4, with 7 bases identical to TRBD1. Unmatched junction bases numbered 7, after V lost 2 bases and J lost 4 bases. The CDR3 length is 15 residues.

V gene TRBV7-2 combines with J gene TRBJ1-6; maybe TRBD1 (6 bases). The CDR3 totals 14 residues. Trimming took off 3 bases at V and 8 bases at J, with 11 bases between the two ends. Germline loops: CDR1 SGHTA, CDR2 FQGNSA. Here the CDR3 DNA reads TGTGCCAGCAGCTTGACAGGACCCTATTCACCCCTCCACTTT. Amino acids: CASSLTGPYSPLHF.

The V gene is TRBV6-1, the J gene TRBJ1-1; no definite D call. The length of the CDR3 is 11 residues. V lost 11 bases and J lost 10, with 17 bases in between. Germline V lookup: CDR1 MNHNS, CDR2 SASEGT. CDR3 sequence reads: CAGGYGVGAFF. The DNA of the CDR3 is TGTGCCGGAGGATACGGCGTAGGAGCTTTCTTT.

The sample holds many counts of this clonotype. The chain links TRBV3-1 to TRBJ2-3; D is perhaps TRBD2 (6 bases). Germline CDR1 is LGHDT and CDR2 is YNNKEL (reference sequence). This CDR3 has 13 residues. V lost 2 bases and J 6 bases, leaving 9 bases between the germline ends. The CDR3 region has the DNA TGTGCCAGCAGCCAATCCAGCGGGGATACGCAGTATTTT. This gives the protein CASSQSSGDTQYF.

This clonotype was detected a few times. The rearrangement joins TRBV5-5 to TRBJ2-5; no definite D call. Trimming left V 4 bases short and J 5 bases short, with 12 bases between. This CDR3 has 13 residues. Germline assignment: CDR1 SGHKS and CDR2 YYEKEE (reference sequence). The CDR3 loop reads CASSPIPGETQYF. The CDR3 DNA sequence: TGTGCCAGCAGCCCGATCCCCGGCGAGACCCAGTACTTC.

This clonotype was recorded many times. V usage is TRBV4-2 and J usage is TRBJ2-7; D unresolved. Deletions cut 3 bases from V and 7 bases from J, with 19 bases between. Germline CDR1 and CDR2: LGHNA and YNFKEQ. The CDR3 is made up of 15 amino acids. CDR3 DNA sequence: TGTGCCAGCAGCCAGGATGCCCCAGAAGCGTGGGAGCAGTACTTC. Encoded protein: CASSQDAPEAWEQYF.

This clonotype was seen at least ten times. The chain carries TRBV10-3 and TRBJ2-1; either TRBD1 or TRBD2 may supply D (5 bases each). V gave up 3 bases and J gave up 1 base, with 16 bases separating them. The CDR3 has 17 amino acids. CDR1 is ENHRY and CDR2 is SYGVKD in the germline V gene. Here the CDR3 reads CAISEMSRGSSYNEQFF. The CDR3 DNA sequence: TGTGCCATCAGTGAAATGTCTCGGGGCAGTTCCTACAATGAGCAGTTCTTC.

This clonotype was picked up many times. V gene TRBV27 combines with J gene TRBJ2-3, with 9 bases that match TRBD1. Germline V gene lookup returns CDR1 MNHEY and CDR2 SMNVEV (reference sequence). Trimming at V came to 6 bases and at J to 2 bases, leaving 9 bases not matched to a gene. This CDR3 comprises 16 residues. CDR3 coding DNA: TGTGCCAGCAGGTCCCCGGACAGGGGAAACACAGATACGCAGTATTTT. Protein product: CASRSPDRGNTDTQYF.

This clonotype was counted many times. This chain joins TRBV20-1 and TRBJ1-5; TRBD1 is a possible D gene (5 bases). Germline V gene lookup returns CDR1 DFQATT and CDR2 SNEGSKA (reference sequence). V lost 0 bases to trimming and J lost 6 bases, with 9 bases between them. The CDR3 covers 13 residues. CDR3 amino acids: CSAREVGGQPQHF. CDR3 DNA sequence: TGCAGTGCTAGAGAGGTGGGGGGTCAGCCCCAGCATTTT.

In this sample, this clonotype turned up many times. The rearrangement uses TRBV20-1 and TRBJ2-3, with TRBD2 identical over 9 bases. J lost 6 bases, V lost 3 bases, and 13 bases had no gene match. Germline V gene lookup returns CDR1 DFQATT and CDR2 SNEGSKA (reference sequence). The CDR3 sequence is 16 residues long. CDR3 bases: TGCAGTGCTAGTGACAGTAGCGGGAGCAATTTTGATACGCAGTATTTT. This translates into CSASDSSGSNFDTQYF.

This clonotype has just a few counts. CDR3 sequence: CAWGRNEKLFF. Here the CDR3 DNA reads TGTGCCTGGGGGAGAAATGAAAAACTGTTTTTT. The J gene is TRBJ1-4, the V gene TRBV30; no clear D. Trimming pared 5 bases from V and 5 bases from J, leaving 6 bases between. Germline CDR1 reads GTSNPN; CDR2 reads SVGIG (reference sequence). CDR3 size: 11 residues.

The sample holds many counts of this clonotype. The rearrangement links TRBV29-1 to TRBJ2-7; possible D gene TRBD1, 6 bases. Looked up from germline, CDR1 is SQVTM and CDR2 is ANQGSEA. The CDR3 extends over 12 amino acids. V lost 7 bases and J lost 3, with 13 bases in between. The CDR3 sequence: CSARDTYYEQYF. The DNA of the CDR3 is TGCAGCGCCCGGGACACCTACTACGAGCAGTACTTC.

This clonotype was seen more than once but under ten times. This rearrangement joins TRBV15 to TRBJ1-5; D is unclear. Germline V gene lookup returns CDR1 LNHNV and CDR2 YYDKDF (reference sequence). The V end lost 0 bases, the J end lost 7 bases, and 4 bases lay between the germline ends. The CDR3 runs to 12 residues. CDR3 sequence: CATSRDKQPQHF. The CDR3 DNA reads TGTGCCACCAGCAGAGATAAACAGCCCCAGCATTTT.

This clonotype was seen ten or more times. The V call is TRBV29-1, the J call TRBJ1-1, with D uncertain. The CDR3 covers 14 residues. Between the trimmed V and J ends, which lost 4 bases and 4 bases, there was a span of 16 bases. Per the germline V gene, CDR1 is SQVTM and CDR2 is ANQGSEA. CDR3 bases: TGCAGCGTTGTCCCCCCCGGGCGGAGCACTGAAGCTTTCTTT. Amino acid sequence: CSVVPPGRSTEAFF.

This clonotype has more than one count but fewer than ten. V and J are TRBV7-6 and TRBJ2-5; 8 bases agree with TRBD2. CDR1 and CDR2 from the germline V gene are SGHVS and FNYEAQ. Trimming took 1 base from V and 2 from J; bases not matched to a gene: 9. The CDR3 totals 17 residues. The CDR3 bases are TGTGCCAGCAGCTTAGTGGGGGGGGTAGCGGGGCAAGAGACCCAGTACTTC. This encodes CASSLVGGVAGQETQYF.